The 20 T cell receptor beta chains below were found in one sample sequenced in a study of cytomegalovirus exposure and HLA in healthy donors. With 60 Vbeta and 13 Jbeta primers, the PCR was carried out. Assay used: immunoSEQ multiplex PCR; TCRdb lists only in-frame clones, some missing. This table holds approximately 160,000 clones, 70% to 75% found once. The sample was PBMCs. The receptors were sampled from a man between 18 and 29 years old in good health and CMV-seropositive.

The chain has TRBV5-1 and TRBJ2-1; TRBD2 aligns across 13 bases. Per the germline V gene, CDR1 is SGHRS and CDR2 is YFSETQ. The trim removed 7 bases at V and 4 bases at J, leaving 5 bases unmatched. CDR3 size: 15 residues. The CDR3 reads CASGRLAGGYNEQFF. The CDR3 nucleotides are TGCGCCAGCGGACGACTAGCGGGAGGTTACAATGAGCAGTTCTTC.

CDR3 in amino acids: CASSRGQGSSYNEQFF. In nucleotides, the CDR3 is TGTGCCAGTAGTAGGGGACAGGGGAGCTCCTACAATGAGCAGTTCTTC. The chain has TRBV19 and TRBJ2-1; 10 bases fit TRBD1. With V trimmed by 4 bases and J by 0 bases, 3 bases remained unmatched. There are 16 residues in the CDR3. Germline V gene data show CDR1 as LNHDA and CDR2 as SQIVND (reference sequence).

This clone appeared once. The chain employs TRBV18 and TRBJ1-2, with a weak D call TRBD1 (5 bases). CDR1 KGHSH and CDR2 LQKENI come from the germline V gene. The CDR3 sequence is 16 residues long. Between the trimmed V and J ends, which lost 1 base and 0 bases, there was a span of 12 bases. The CDR3 reads CASSPRQGSANYGYTF. The CDR3 coding sequence is TGTGCCAGCTCACCACGGCAGGGTTCGGCTAACTATGGCTACACCTTC.

The chain is built from TRBV29-1 and TRBJ2-5, with 15 nucleotides matching TRBD2. Germline V gene data show CDR1 as SQVTM and CDR2 as ANQGSEA. V shed 7 bases, J shed 5 bases, and the junction held 11 bases outside the gene matches. This CDR3 is built from 16 residues. CDR3: CSAIPGLAGGLETQYF. CDR3 sequence (DNA): TGCAGCGCTATACCCGGACTAGCGGGAGGGCTTGAGACCCAGTACTTC.

This sequence joins TRBV30 and TRBJ1-6; 9 bases are shared with TRBD1. J was trimmed by 9 bases and V by 2 bases; bases with no gene match: 5. The CDR3 has 14 amino acids. CDR1 and CDR2 from the germline V gene are GTSNPN and SVGIG (reference sequence). The CDR3 bases are TGTGCCTGGAGTACGGGACAGGGTACTTCACCCCTCCACTTT. It encodes CAWSTGQGTSPLHF.

J is TRBJ1-2 and V is TRBV5-1, with D perhaps TRBD1 (5 bases). Trimming removed 1 base at V and 5 bases at J, with 12 bases between. Germline V CDR1 and CDR2: SGHRS, YFSETQ. The CDR3 sequence is 14 residues long. CDR3: CASSLSGTEYGYTF. CDR3 bases: TGCGCCAGCAGCTTGAGCGGGACGGAATATGGCTACACCTTC.

This clone has more than one count but fewer than ten. The V gene is TRBV2, the J gene TRBJ2-2; possible D gene TRBD1, 5 bases. This CDR3 spans 17 amino acids. The V end was cut by 3 bases, the J end by 2 bases, with 16 bases between. The V gene's germline CDR1 is SNHLY and CDR2 FYNNEI. The CDR3 reads CASSERRERLNTGELFF. Here the CDR3 DNA reads TGTGCCAGCAGTGAGCGCAGGGAACGTCTTAACACCGGGGAGCTGTTTTTT.

The CDR3 loop is CASSEGAGGGYEQYV. In DNA, the CDR3 is TGTGCCAGCAGTGAAGGGGCGGGAGGGGGATACGAGCAGTACGTC. V gene TRBV6-1 combines with J gene TRBJ2-7; 9 bases fit TRBD2. The V gene's germline CDR1 is MNHNS and CDR2 SASEGT. The CDR3 covers 15 residues. After removal of 1 base from V and 4 bases from J, the junction contained 5 bases not matched to a gene.

This rearrangement joins TRBV30 to TRBJ1-6; 9 positions match TRBD1. The CDR3 spans 15 residues. The trim removed 2 bases at V and 9 bases at J, leaving 8 bases unmatched. Germline assignment: CDR1 GTSNPN and CDR2 SVGIG (reference sequence). This CDR3 reads CAWSITGGRRSPLHF. DNA of the CDR3: TGTGCCTGGAGTATCACAGGGGGCCGGCGTTCACCCCTCCACTTT.

This clone has a handful of counts. The gene calls are TRBV11-2 and TRBJ1-1; D is uncertain. Germline V gene sequence: CDR1 SGHAT, CDR2 FQNNGV. The V gene lost 4 bases and the J gene lost 0 bases, with 18 bases spanning the gap. The CDR3 extends over 17 amino acids. CDR3 in DNA: TGTGCCAGCAGCTCCCTCCGGTCCCGATATTTGAACACTGAAGCTTTCTTT. It codes for CASSSLRSRYLNTEAFF.

This clone was observed a handful of times. The gene calls are TRBV18 and TRBJ2-4; 8 bases are shared with TRBD1. The ends lost 3 bases at V and 3 bases at J; junction bases unmatched: 7. CDR1 KGHSH and CDR2 LQKENI come from the germline V gene. The CDR3 sequence is 16 residues long. The CDR3 loop reads CASSPDRQGYKNIQYF. The CDR3 DNA is TGTGCCAGCTCACCCGATAGACAGGGGTACAAAAACATTCAGTACTTC. Full variable domain (remainder filled in from reference TRBV18 and TRBJ2-4): NAGVMQNPRHLVRRRGQEARLRCSPMKGHSHVYWYRQLPEEGLKFMVYLQKENIIDESGMPKERFSAEFPKEGPSILRIQQVVRGDSAAYFCASSPDRQGYKNIQYFGAGTRLSVL.

V gene TRBV6-5 combines with J gene TRBJ1-1; a possible D gene is TRBD1 (6 bases). V lost 5 bases and J lost 9, with 16 bases in between. The CDR3 runs 13 residues. Per the germline V gene, CDR1 is MNHEY and CDR2 is SVGAGI. The CDR3 region has the DNA TGTGCCAGCAGTCAGGGGACAACGCTACAAGCTTTCTTT. It specifies CASSQGTTLQAFF.

The rearrangement uses TRBV27 and TRBJ2-1; the match to TRBD2 covers 7 bases. Germline V lookup: CDR1 MNHEY, CDR2 SMNVEV (reference sequence). There are 14 residues in the CDR3. J was trimmed by 7 bases and V by 6 bases; bases with no gene match: 9. The CDR3 spells CASRGERDLNEQFF. As DNA, the CDR3 is TGTGCCAGCAGGGGCGAGCGGGATTTAAATGAGCAGTTCTTC.

V usage is TRBV9 and J usage is TRBJ2-1; D perhaps matches TRBD2 (7 bases). CDR1 is SGDLS, CDR2 YYNGEE, per germline. V lost 7 bases and J lost 2, with 16 bases in between. The CDR3 runs 15 residues. The CDR3 sequence is CASATGRGPYNEQFF. CDR3 nucleotide sequence: TGTGCCAGCGCAACCGGGCGGGGGCCCTACAATGAGCAGTTCTTC.

This clone was detected a few times. The chain is built from TRBV30 and TRBJ1-2; D remains unclear. Trimming pared 1 base from V and 4 bases from J, leaving 13 bases between. There are 14 residues in the CDR3. The germline V gene has CDR1 GTSNPN and CDR2 SVGIG (reference sequence). The chain's CDR3 is CAWSERLIAYGYTF. The CDR3, as DNA: TGTGCCTGGAGTGAGAGACTGATAGCCTATGGCTACACCTTC.

The chain carries TRBV5-1 and TRBJ2-3; 8 bases match TRBD2. This CDR3 contains 14 residues. The junction had 7 bases not matched to a gene; V was cut back by 7 bases and J by 3 bases. The germline gives CDR1 SGHRS, CDR2 YFSETQ. CDR3 sequence: CASAGGGDTDTQYF. The DNA for the CDR3 is TGCGCCAGCGCCGGGGGGGGAGATACAGATACGCAGTATTTT.

The chain is built from TRBV21-1 and TRBJ2-1; TRBD2 was called by the table and not checked on the DNA. TRBV21-1 is shown as a pseudogene. This CDR3 has 14 residues. The chain's CDR3 is CARRAGGVYNEQFF. CDR3 in DNA: TGTGCCAGGAGAGCGGGAGGGGTATACAATGAGCAGTTCTTC.

The chain uses TRBV27 and TRBJ1-2, with D possibly being TRBD1 (6 bases). CDR1 and CDR2 (germline): MNHEY, SMNVEV (reference sequence). The CDR3 covers 14 residues. V was trimmed by 4 bases and J by 4 bases, leaving 13 bases between them. CDR3 sequence: CASSYRELGYGYTF. CDR3 in DNA: TGTGCCAGCAGTTACAGGGAGTTGGGCTATGGCTACACCTTC.

This chain uses TRBV4-2 with TRBJ2-5, with 7 bases fitting TRBD2. The CDR3 has 16 residues. Germline trimming cut 0 bases from V and 5 bases from J; bases unmatched to any gene: 9. The germline gives CDR1 LGHNA, CDR2 YNFKEQ. The CDR3, as DNA: TGTGCCAGCAGCCAAGATGGAAGCGGGGCAGGCGAGACCCAGTACTTC. Translating it yields CASSQDGSGAGETQYF.

V usage is TRBV30 and J usage is TRBJ2-1; D is perhaps TRBD2 (5 bases). The V gene lost 3 bases and the J gene lost 8 bases, with 8 bases spanning the gap. CDR1 is GTSNPN and CDR2 is SVGIG in the germline V gene (reference sequence). The CDR3 consists of 11 residues. CDR3 loop: CAWSVGDEQFF. The CDR3 nucleotides are TGTGCCTGGAGCGTCGGGGATGAGCAGTTCTTC.